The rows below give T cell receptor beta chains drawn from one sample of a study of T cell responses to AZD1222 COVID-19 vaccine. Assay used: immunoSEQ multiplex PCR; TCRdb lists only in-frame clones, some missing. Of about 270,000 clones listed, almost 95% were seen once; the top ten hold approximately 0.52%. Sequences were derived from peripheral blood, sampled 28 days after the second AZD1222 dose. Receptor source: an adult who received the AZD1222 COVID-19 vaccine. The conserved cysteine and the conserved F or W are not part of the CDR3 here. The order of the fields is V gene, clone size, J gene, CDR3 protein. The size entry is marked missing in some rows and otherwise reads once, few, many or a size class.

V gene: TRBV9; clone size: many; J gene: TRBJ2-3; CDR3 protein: ASSVVASGRTDTQY
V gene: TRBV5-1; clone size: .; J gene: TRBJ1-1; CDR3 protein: ASSVGPGGARNTEAF
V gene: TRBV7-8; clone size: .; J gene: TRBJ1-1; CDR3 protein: ASSPSVGGAF
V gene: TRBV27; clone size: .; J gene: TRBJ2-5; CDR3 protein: ASSHRSDTETQY
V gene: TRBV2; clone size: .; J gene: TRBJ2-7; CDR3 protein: ASSPQGESSYEQY
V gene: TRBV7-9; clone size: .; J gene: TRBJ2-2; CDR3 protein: ASSLGRGLTGELF
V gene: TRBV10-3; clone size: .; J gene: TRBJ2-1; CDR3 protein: AISRLAGGSSYNEQF
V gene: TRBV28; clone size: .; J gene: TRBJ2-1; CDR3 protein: ASSAGTSGGQF
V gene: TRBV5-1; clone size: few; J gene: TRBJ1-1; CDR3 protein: ASRGKSLNTEAF
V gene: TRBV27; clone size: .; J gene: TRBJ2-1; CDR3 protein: ASTWSPGSINEQF
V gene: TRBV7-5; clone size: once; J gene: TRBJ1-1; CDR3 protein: ARTPPGGPNTEAF
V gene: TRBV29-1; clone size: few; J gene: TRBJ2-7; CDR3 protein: SVSTGGEPYEQY
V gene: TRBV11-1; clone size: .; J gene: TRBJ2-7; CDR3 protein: ASSLEGTGYYEQY
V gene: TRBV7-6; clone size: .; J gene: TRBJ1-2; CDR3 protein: ASSLGRGGYGYT
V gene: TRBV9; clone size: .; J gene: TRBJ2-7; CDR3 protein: ASSPGLAAYEQY
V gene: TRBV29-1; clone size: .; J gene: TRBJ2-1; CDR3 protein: SVDLGASSYNEQF
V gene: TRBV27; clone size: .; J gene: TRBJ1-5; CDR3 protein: ASSLQGIQPQH
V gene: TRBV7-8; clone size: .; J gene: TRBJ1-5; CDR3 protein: ASSFSGDQPQH
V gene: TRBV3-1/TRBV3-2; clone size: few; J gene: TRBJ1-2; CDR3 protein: ASSQDPWTGSYGYT
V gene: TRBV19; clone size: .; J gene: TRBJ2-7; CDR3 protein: ASSPRQRGTYEQY
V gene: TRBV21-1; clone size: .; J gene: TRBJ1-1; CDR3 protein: ASSKEGPGQLNTEAF
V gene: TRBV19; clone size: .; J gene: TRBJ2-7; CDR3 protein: ASSSRRTGDSYEQY
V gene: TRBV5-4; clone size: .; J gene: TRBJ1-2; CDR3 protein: ASTRPGQGARYGYT
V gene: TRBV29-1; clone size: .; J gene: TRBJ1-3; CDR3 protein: SVATGVGGNTIY
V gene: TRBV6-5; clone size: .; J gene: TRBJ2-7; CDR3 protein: ASKDSHYEQY
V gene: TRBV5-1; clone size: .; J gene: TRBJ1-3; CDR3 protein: ASSSQGLGNTIY
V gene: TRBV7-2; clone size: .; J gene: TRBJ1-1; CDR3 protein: ASSFAGAAEAF
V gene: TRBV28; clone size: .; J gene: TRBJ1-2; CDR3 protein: AGGTALSYGYT
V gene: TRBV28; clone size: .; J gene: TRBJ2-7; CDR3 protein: ASSRTGIPYEQY
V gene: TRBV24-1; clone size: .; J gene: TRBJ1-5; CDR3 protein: ATSDPTGGNQPQH
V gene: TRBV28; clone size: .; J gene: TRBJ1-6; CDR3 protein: ASSPPWPRGFNSPLH
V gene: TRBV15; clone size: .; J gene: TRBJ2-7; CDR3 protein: ATSSFSGSSYEQY
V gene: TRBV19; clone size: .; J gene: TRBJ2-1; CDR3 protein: ASSIGYYNEQF
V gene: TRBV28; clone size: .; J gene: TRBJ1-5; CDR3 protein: ASSFGGGRENQPQH
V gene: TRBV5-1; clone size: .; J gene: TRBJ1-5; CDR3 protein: ASSFNTGENQPQH